This T cell receptor (beta chain) derives from a study of T-cell memory formation after mild COVID-19. One entry per CDR3 protein, called by TCRdb with MiXCR from the 5' RACE reads. The repertoire consists of about 390,000 distinct CDR3 sequences, with roughly 15% occurring once and the leading ten covering roughly 21%. V was clipped by 2 bases and J by 6 bases; unmatched bases: 10. From germline, CDR1 is SGHVS and CDR2 FQNEAQ. The CDR3 has 15 amino acids. The receptor was derived from a man younger than 35 who had mild COVID-19 (a few samples of this study predate the infection). Cell type and time point are not known. J is TRBJ2-7 and V is TRBV7-8, with 7 bases fitting TRBD1. Source material: PBMCs or a T cell subset sorted from them (not recorded which). The CDR3 reads CASSLSGTASTEQYF. For the CDR3, the DNA is TGTGCCAGCAGCTTATCCGGGACAGCCTCCACCGAGCAGTACTTC.